The entry below describes one T cell receptor (beta chain). Its target is unknown. This may arise from a read error, as a much more abundant clone is one base away. TCRdb reprocessed the RACE reads with MiXCR, giving one entry per CDR3 protein. This sample has 340,000 or so distinct CDR3 sequences, with about 7% found just once. This entry belongs to a study of human T cells and chemical hapten exposure. CDR3 length: 13 amino acids. Germline-derived CDR1 and CDR2 are SQVTM and ANQGSEA. Regarding time point: patch test 1, 2 weeks after DPC sensitization. The treatment is: therapeutic diphenylcyclopropenone sensitization with weekly scalp DPC. General observations from the study: Alopecia in the donors means their immune response may deviate from healthy people's. TCRs exceeding 1 in 1000 frequency stayed unchanged with DPC sensitization. PT1 expanded TCR counts and patch test score correlated positively.

The material was whole blood, obtained in connection with sensitization to the hapten diphenylcyclopropenone (DPC). This sequence joins TRBV29-1 and TRBJ2-2, with D perhaps matching TRBD1 or TRBD2 (5 bases each). The TCR sequence derives from a woman aged 18 to 35 with alopecia areata. Some clones in this sample may be carry-over from other donors' samples. The CDR3 sequence is CSGQGPNTVELFF. CDR3 nucleotide sequence: TGCAGCGGGCAGGGACCGAACACCGTGGAGCTGTTTTTT.